This T cell receptor (beta chain) was identified during a study of CD8 T cells in ankylosing spondylitis. Regarding the study as a whole: Disease-linked clones bore a CD8+ phenotype and were relatively rare in peripheral blood. Clones linked to disease were reported to show significant enrichment in matched ankylosing spondylitis synovial fluid.

V lost 7 bases and J 0 bases, leaving 13 bases between the germline ends. The CDR3 has 15 amino acids. CDR1 and CDR2 (germline): SGHTA, FQGNSA. TCRdb re-called the 5' RACE reads through MiXCR, storing one row per CDR3 protein. The sample holds about 280,000 distinct CDR3 sequences, 20% seen once. Remarks on this clonotype: Its target is not known.

Material for sequencing was blood, either unsorted or a sorted T cell fraction (not recorded which). The TCR comes from a male donor with ankylosing spondylitis or in good health (not recorded which). The chain combines TRBV7-2 with TRBJ2-1; possibly TRBD1 for D (5 bases). The CDR3 DNA sequence: TGTGCCAGCACCTACGACAGATACTCCTACAATGAGCAGTTCTTC. Translation gives CASTYDRYSYNEQFF.